Only a few counts were recorded for the clone carrying this T cell receptor (beta chain). Its target is unknown. This sample stems from a study of neoadjuvant anti-PD-1 for oral cavity cancer. Notes on the study in general: Larger post-treatment preexisting tumor clones tracked with greater tumor shrinkage.

Clones were sequenced by immunoSEQ multiplex PCR, and TCRdb holds only the in-frame ones, with some missing. The repertoire consists of 20,000 to 25,000 clones, with roughly a quarter occurring once and the leading ten covering 15% to 20%. Regarding time point: after neoadjuvant nivolumab, at surgical resection. The germline CDR1 and CDR2 sequences are SGHVS and FQNEAQ. The junction had 8 bases not matched to a gene; V was cut back by 4 bases and J by 10 bases. This CDR3 spans 14 amino acids. This receptor was identified in a person aged 40-85 years with oral cavity squamous cell carcinoma. The chain carries TRBV7-8 and TRBJ1-1, with 11 bases lining up with TRBD1. The sequencing used tumor tissue, collected after nivolumab (anti-PD-1) treatment. The CDR3 DNA reads TGTGCCAGCAGCTCGCGGACAGGGGGCATGATAGCTTTCTTT. Amino acids: CASSSRTGGMIAFF.